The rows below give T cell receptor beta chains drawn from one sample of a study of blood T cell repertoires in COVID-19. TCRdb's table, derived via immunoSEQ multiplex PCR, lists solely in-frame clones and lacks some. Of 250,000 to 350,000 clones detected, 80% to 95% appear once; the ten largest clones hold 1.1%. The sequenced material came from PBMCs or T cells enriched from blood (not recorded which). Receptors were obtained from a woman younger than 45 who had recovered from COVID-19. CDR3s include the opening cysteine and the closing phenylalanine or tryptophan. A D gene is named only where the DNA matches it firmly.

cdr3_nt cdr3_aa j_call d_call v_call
TGTGCCAGCAGCGTCTCGGGGAGCCCTAGCGGGAGGGCCGGATCAGATACGCAGTATTTT CASSVSGSPSGRAGSDTQYF TRBJ2-3 TRBD2 TRBV9
TGTGCCAGCAGCCACAAACCGGGACAGGGGGCAACAGATACGCAGTATTTT CASSHKPGQGATDTQYF TRBJ2-3 TRBD1 TRBV3-1/TRBV3-2
TGTGCCAGCAGCTTAATATTCGGCGGGAGAGAAGAGACCCAGTACTTC CASSLIFGGREETQYF TRBJ2-5 TRBD2 TRBV7-9
TGTGCCAGCAGCGAGGATTTCAGCTCCTACAATGAGCAGTTCTTC CASSEDFSSYNEQFF TRBJ2-1 - TRBV3-1/TRBV3-2
TGCGCCAGCAGCCAAGCGGCAGGGGCTGCAACTAATGAAAAACTGTTTTTT CASSQAAGAATNEKLFF TRBJ1-4 - TRBV4-1
TGTGCCAGTAGGGCTAGCGGGGGGGCCGATGAGCAGTTCTTC CASRASGGADEQFF TRBJ2-1 TRBD2 TRBV19
TGTGCCAGCAGCCGTGGACAGGGGTACCACAATCAGCCCCAGCATTTT CASSRGQGYHNQPQHF TRBJ1-5 TRBD1 TRBV7-9
TGTGCCAGCAAACTACCCAGGGTCAGAAGGAACGAGCAGTACTTC CASKLPRVRRNEQYF TRBJ2-7 - TRBV21-1
TGTGCCATCACCCCCGGGACAGGCCAAGAGACCCAGTACTTC CAITPGTGQETQYF TRBJ2-5 TRBD1 TRBV10-3
TGTGCCAGCAGCCAAGTTAATCGTCCAGGGCGTTCACCCCTCCACTTT CASSQVNRPGRSPLHF TRBJ1-6 - TRBV14
TGCGCCAGCAGCCATCCGGGACTAGCGGGAGAATTGGTTATGGCAGATACGCAGTATTTT CASSHPGLAGELVMADTQYF TRBJ2-3 TRBD2 TRBV4-3
TGTGCCAGCAGTCCCTGGGGGGTGCAAGGCTACACCTTC CASSPWGVQGYTF TRBJ1-2 - TRBV27
TGTGCCAGTAGTCAGGGGCCTAATGAAAAACTGTTTTTT CASSQGPNEKLFF TRBJ1-4 - TRBV19